Sequencing of this T cell receptor (beta chain) was carried out in a study of OX40 agonist ivuxolimab in advanced cancers. This table comes from immunoSEQ multiplex PCR, and its TCRdb copy is limited to in-frame clones, with some not included. The data show approximately 56,000 clones, with 85% to 90% seen just once and under 2% held by the top ten. The CDR3 extends over 14 amino acids. The ends were cut back, 3 bases at V and 1 base at J, with 10 bases in the middle. CDR1 is SGHNT and CDR2 is YYREEE in the germline V gene (reference sequence). Notes on the study in general: On average, CD8+ T cells had more expanded clones than CD4+.

Note on this clone: Its antigen is unidentified.

The rearrangement joins TRBV5-4 to TRBJ1-1; no reliable D call. The specimen comprised CD4+ or CD8+ T cells sorted from blood, sampled in a trial of the OX40 agonist ivuxolimab. This TCR was sampled from an adult with an advanced solid tumor such as melanoma, head and neck, liver or kidney cancer. CDR3: CASSSGLQNTEAFF. The CDR3 DNA follows: TGTGCCAGCAGCTCCGGCCTCCAGAACACTGAAGCTTTCTTT. The whole variable domain, remainder taken from reference TRBV5-4 and TRBJ1-1, is ETGVTQSPTHLIKTRGQQVTLRCSSQSGHNTVSWYQQALGQGPQFIFQYYREEENGRGNFPPRFSGLQFPNYSSELNVNALELDDSALYLCASSSGLQNTEAFFGQGTRLTVV.